Here is one T cell receptor (beta chain) with its context. This CDR3 comprises 18 residues. The data belong to a study of blood T cell repertoires in COVID-19. Per the original methods: By means of reference gene primer amplification, nucleated cell counts were estimated. Method: immunoSEQ multiplex PCR; TCRdb's copy keeps in-frame clones and lacks some. D and trimming come from the DNA, and the V and J calls and clone size come from that table. The sample lists roughly 43,000 clones; 86% were seen once. The sample taken for sequencing was peripheral blood. The chain employs TRBV21-1 and TRBJ2-7; TRBD1, as called in the table, went unchecked against the DNA. TRBV21-1 is recorded as a pseudogene. This receptor was obtained from a man aged 60 to 75 with active COVID-19. As DNA, the CDR3 is TGTGCCAGCAGTCTCTTCCGGGACAGGGGTTTGGGTTTCTACGAGCAGTACTTC. Translating it yields CASSLFRDRGLGFYEQYF.